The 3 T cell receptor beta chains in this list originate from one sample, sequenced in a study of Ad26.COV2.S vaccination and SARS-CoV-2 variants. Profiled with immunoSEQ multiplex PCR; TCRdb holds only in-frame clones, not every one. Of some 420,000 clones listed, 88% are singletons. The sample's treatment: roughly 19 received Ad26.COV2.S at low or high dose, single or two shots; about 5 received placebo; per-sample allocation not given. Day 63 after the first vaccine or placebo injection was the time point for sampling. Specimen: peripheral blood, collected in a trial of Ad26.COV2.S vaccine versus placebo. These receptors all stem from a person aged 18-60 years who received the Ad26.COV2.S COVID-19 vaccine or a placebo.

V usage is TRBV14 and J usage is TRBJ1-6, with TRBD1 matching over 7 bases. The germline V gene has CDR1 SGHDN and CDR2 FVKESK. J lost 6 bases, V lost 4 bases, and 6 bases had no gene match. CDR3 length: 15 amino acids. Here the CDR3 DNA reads TGTGCCAGCAGCCGGGTTAGACAGGGTAATTCACCCCTCCACTTT. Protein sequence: CASSRVRQGNSPLHF.

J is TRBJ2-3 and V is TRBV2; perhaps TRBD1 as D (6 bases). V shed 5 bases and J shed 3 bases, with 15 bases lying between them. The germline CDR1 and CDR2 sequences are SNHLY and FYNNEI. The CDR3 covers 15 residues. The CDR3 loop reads CASSPQGKGTDTQYF. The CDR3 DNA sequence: TGTGCCAGCAGTCCCCAGGGGAAGGGGACAGATACGCAGTATTTT.

CDR3 DNA sequence: TGTGCCAGCAGCCTAACCGGGACAGGGTTTGAAGCTTTCTTT. Residues: CASSLTGTGFEAFF. This sequence joins TRBV7-2 and TRBJ1-1; 9 positions agree with TRBD1. With V trimmed by 5 bases and J by 7 bases, 8 bases remained unmatched. The germline gives CDR1 SGHTA, CDR2 FQGNSA. The CDR3 spans 14 residues.